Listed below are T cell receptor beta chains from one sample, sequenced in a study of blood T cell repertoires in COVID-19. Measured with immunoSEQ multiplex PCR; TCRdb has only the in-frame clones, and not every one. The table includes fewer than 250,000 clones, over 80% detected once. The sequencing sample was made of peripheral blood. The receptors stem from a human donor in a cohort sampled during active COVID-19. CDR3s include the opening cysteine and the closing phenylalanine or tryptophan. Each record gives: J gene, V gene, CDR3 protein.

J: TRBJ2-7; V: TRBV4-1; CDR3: CASSQDPREQYF
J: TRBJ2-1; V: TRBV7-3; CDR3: CASSSLPTGRADNEQFF
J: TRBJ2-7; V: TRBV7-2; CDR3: CASSFTLGETYEQYF
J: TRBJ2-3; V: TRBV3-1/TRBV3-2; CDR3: CASSQVWEGVSDTQYF
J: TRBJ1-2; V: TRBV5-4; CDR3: CASSLSGLNYGYTF
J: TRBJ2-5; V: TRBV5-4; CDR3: CASSLAGPGETQYF
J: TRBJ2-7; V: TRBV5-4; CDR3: CASSSRGRDEQYF
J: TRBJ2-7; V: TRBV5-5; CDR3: CASSLIPQTGEQYF
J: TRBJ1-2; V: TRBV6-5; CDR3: CASRKTGTDYGYTF
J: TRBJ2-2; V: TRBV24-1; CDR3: CATRLEGTGELFF
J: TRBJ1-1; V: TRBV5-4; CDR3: CASSLESQGAWTEAFF
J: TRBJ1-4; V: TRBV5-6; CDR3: CASSKFVGQTNEKLFF
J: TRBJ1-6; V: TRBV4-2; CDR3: CASSQGGQGAGSPLHF
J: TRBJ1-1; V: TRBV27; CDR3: CASTIERGRITEAFF
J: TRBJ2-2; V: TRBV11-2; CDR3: CASSLFDTGELFF
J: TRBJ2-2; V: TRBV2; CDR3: CASRAGGRDTGELFF
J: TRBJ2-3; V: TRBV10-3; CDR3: CAISESDLLVGQGSDTQYF
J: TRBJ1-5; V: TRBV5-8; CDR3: CASSPGTGRGQPQHF
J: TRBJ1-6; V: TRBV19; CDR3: CASSTTGGNSPLHF
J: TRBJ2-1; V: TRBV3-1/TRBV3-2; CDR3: CASSQGGVGSEQFF
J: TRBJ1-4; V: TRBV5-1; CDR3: CASSSNTATNEKLFF
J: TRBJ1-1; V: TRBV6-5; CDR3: CASSNRGRNTEAFF
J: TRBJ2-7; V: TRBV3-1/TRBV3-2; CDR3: CASSQPQNSHYEQYF
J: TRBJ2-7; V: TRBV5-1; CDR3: CASSWGGKTVYWDEQYF
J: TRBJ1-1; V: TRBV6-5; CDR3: CASSYSGVLNTEAFF
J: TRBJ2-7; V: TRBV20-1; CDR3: CSATGSYEQYF
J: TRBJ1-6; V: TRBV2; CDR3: CASSEGTGGSPLHF
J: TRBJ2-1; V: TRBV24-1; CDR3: CATSAGRETIAGGPYNEQFF
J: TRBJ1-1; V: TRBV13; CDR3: CASSLILDRREEAFF
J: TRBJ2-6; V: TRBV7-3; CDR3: CASSLGGNRANVLTF
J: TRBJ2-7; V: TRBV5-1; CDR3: CASADRADEQYF
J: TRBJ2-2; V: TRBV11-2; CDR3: CASSLWSSTGELFF
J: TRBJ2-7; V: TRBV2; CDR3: CASSEARGGSGEQYF
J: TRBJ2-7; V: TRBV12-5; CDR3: CASGQGSSYEQYF
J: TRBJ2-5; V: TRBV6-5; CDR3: CASCRDWGEETQYF
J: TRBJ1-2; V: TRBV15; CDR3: CATSGYGTGLTVYTF
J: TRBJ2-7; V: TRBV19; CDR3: CASSYAAEGYEQYF
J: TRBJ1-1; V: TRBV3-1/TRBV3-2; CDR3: CASSQVSNTEAFF
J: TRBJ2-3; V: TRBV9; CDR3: CASSVEHGGGMTDTQYF
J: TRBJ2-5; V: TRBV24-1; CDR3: CATSAWERRGGETQYF
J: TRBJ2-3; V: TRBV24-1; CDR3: CATAGGLSTDTQYF
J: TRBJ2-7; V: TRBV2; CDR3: CASSEEQGPGYKQYF
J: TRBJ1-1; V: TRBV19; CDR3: CASSIRGGDTEAFF
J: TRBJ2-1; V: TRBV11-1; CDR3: CASSFPETGVGNEQFF
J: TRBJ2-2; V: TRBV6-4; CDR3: CASSVGTEATGELFF
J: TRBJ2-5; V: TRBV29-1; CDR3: CSAHLLGTQETQYF
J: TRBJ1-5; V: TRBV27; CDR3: CASRPIQGSDQPQHF
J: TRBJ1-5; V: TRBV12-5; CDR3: CASGLVVLQDRPNQPQHF
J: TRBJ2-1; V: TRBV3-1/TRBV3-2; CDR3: CASSHRNSESEQFF
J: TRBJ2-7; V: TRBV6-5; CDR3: CASAPRVGEQYF
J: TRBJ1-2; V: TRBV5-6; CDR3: CASSLGGRGGYTF
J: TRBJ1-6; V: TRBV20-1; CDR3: CSASVQGGSSPLHF
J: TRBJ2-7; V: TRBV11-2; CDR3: CASSAQPLTSPHEQYF
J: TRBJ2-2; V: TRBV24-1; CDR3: CATSRGGIGTGELFF
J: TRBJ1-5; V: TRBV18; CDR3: CASSPPGQGYQPQHF
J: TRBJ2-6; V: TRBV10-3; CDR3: CAISEAYSSGANVLTF
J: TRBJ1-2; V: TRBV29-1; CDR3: CSVEEGTAGSYGYTF